This T cell receptor beta chain is drawn from a study of blood T cell repertoires in COVID-19. Study-wide background: Acute-phase and convalescent COVID-19 samples originated in the United States, Italy and Spain. The analysed material was cDNA or gDNA that came from T cells, B-cell-depleted T cells, or PBMCs.

The V and J ends lost 3 bases and 1 base, in that order; junction bases with no gene match: 9. CDR1 is SGHRS, CDR2 YFSETQ, per germline. This CDR3 spans 16 amino acids. In the original processing: Estimates of nucleated cell counts were drawn from the amplification of reference gene primers. Clones were read by immunoSEQ multiplex PCR, and TCRdb kept only the in-frame ones, dropping some. V, J and clone size are taken as reported in that table, and D and trimming were inferred from the DNA itself. The sample yields around 300,000 clones, 75% to 90% seen once. The rearrangement links TRBV5-1 to TRBJ2-5, with 7 nucleotides matching TRBD2. Sequenced input: peripheral blood. This clonotype was sampled from a middle-aged woman who had recovered from COVID-19. The CDR3: CASSSLLAATQETQYF. The CDR3 DNA sequence: TGCGCCAGCAGCTCTCTTCTAGCGGCAACCCAAGAGACCCAGTACTTC. The full variable domain, rest sourced from reference TRBV5-1 and TRBJ2-5, is KAGVTQTPRYLIKTRGQQVTLSCSPISGHRSVSWYQQTPGQGLQFLFEYFSETQRNKGNFPGRFSGRQFSNSRSEMNVSTLELGDSALYLCASSSLLAATQETQYFGPGTRLLVL.